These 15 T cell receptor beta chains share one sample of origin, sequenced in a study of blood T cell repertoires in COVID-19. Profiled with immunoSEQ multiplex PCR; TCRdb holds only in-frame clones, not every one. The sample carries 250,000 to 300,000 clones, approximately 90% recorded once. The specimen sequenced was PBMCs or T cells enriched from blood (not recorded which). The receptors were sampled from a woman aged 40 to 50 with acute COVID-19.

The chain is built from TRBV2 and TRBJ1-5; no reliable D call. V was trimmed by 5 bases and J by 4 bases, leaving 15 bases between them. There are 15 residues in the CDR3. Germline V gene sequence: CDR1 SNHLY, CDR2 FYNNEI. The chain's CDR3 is CASSSVLTGNQPQHF. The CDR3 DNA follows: TGTGCCAGCAGTAGCGTCTTGACGGGGAATCAGCCCCAGCATTTT.

CDR3 coding DNA: TGTGCCAGCAGTCGGTCTAGTCCCTACAATGAGCAGTTCTTC. Its protein product is CASSRSSPYNEQFF. V gene TRBV14 combines with J gene TRBJ2-1; D is unresolved. From germline, CDR1 is SGHDN and CDR2 FVKESK. The V gene lost 6 bases and the J gene lost 2 bases, with 11 bases spanning the gap. The length of the CDR3 is 14 residues.

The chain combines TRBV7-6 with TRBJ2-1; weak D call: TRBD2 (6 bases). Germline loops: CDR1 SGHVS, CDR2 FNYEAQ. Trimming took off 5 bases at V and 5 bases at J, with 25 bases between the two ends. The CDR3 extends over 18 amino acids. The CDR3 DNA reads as TGTGCCAGCAGCACAGGACGCGGGGCGGGGTTTTTTGACAATGAGCAGTTCTTC. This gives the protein CASSTGRGAGFFDNEQFF. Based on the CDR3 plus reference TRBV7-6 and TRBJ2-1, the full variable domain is GAGVSQSPRYKVTKRGQDVALRCDPISGHVSLYWYRQALGQGPEFLTYFNYEAQQDKSGLPNDRFSAERPEGSISTLTIQRTEQRDSAMYRCASSTGRGAGFFDNEQFFGPGTRLTVL.

CDR3 nucleotide sequence: TGCGCCAGCAGTCAAGGGGAGACTGAAGCTTTCTTT. Protein product: CASSQGETEAFF. This rearrangement joins TRBV23-1 to TRBJ1-1; D remains unclear. TRBV23-1 is treated as an ORF (open reading frame) with a function not yet certain. Trimming removed 2 bases from V and 5 bases from J, with 6 bases in between. The CDR3 is made up of 12 amino acids.

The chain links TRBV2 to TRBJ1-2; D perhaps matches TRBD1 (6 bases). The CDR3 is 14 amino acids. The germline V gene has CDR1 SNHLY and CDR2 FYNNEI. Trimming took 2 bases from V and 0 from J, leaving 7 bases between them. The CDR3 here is CASSEPGANYGYTF. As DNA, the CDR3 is TGTGCCAGCAGTGAACCAGGGGCTAACTATGGCTACACCTTC.

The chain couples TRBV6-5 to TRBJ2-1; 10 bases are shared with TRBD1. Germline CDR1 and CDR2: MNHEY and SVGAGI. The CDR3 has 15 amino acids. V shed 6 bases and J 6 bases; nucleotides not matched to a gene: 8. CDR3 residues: CASRSDRGRGNEQFF. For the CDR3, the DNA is TGTGCCAGCAGATCCGACAGGGGGCGAGGCAATGAGCAGTTCTTC.

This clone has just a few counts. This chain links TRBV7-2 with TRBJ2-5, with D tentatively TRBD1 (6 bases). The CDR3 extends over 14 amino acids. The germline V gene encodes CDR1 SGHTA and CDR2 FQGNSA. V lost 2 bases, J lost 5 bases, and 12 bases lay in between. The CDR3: CASSLRQGFETQYF. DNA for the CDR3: TGTGCCAGCAGCTTAAGGCAGGGGTTTGAGACCCAGTACTTC.

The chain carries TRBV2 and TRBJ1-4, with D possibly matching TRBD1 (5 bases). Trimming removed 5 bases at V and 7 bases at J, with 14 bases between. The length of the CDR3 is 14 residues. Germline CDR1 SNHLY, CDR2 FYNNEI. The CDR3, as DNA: TGTGCCAGCAGTTTCGGACAAGGCGGTGAAAAACTGTTTTTT. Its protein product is CASSFGQGGEKLFF.

In DNA, the CDR3 is TGCAGCGTTGGGGGGACAGGGCTGCGGTATGGCTACACCTTC. This codes for CSVGGTGLRYGYTF. V usage is TRBV29-1 and J usage is TRBJ1-2, with 9 bases aligning to TRBD1. J gave up 5 bases and V 4 bases, and 8 bases lay outside the gene matches. Germline assignment: CDR1 SQVTM and CDR2 ANQGSEA. The CDR3 runs to 14 residues.

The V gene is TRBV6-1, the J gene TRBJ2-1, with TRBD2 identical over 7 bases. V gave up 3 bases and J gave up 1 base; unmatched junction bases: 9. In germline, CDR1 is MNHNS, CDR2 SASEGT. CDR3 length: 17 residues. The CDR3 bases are TGTGCCAGCAGTGACTTTCCAGCGGGACCGTCCTACAATGAGCAGTTCTTC. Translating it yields CASSDFPAGPSYNEQFF.

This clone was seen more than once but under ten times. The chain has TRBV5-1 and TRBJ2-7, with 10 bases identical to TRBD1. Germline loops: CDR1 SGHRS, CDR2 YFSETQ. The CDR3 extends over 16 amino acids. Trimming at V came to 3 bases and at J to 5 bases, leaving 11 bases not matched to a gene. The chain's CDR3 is CASSSKIATGGDEQYF. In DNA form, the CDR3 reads TGCGCCAGCAGCTCAAAGATAGCGACAGGGGGCGACGAGCAGTACTTC. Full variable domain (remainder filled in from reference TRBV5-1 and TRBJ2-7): KAGVTQTPRYLIKTRGQQVTLSCSPISGHRSVSWYQQTPGQGLQFLFEYFSETQRNKGNFPGRFSGRQFSNSRSEMNVSTLELGDSALYLCASSSKIATGGDEQYFGPGTRLTVT.

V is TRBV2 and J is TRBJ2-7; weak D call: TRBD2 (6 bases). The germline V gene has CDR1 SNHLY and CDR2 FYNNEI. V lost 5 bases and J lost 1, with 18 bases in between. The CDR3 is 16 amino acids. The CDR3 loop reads CASSRNLPGVSYEQYF. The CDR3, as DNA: TGTGCCAGCAGTAGAAATCTTCCGGGGGTTTCCTACGAGCAGTACTTC.

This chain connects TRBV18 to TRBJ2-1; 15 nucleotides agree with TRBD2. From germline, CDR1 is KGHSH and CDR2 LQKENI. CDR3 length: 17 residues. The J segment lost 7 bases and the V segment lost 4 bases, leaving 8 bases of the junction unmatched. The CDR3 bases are TGTGCCAGCTCACGTAGGACTAGCGGGAGGGTCGTTAATGAGCAGTTCTTC. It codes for CASSRRTSGRVVNEQFF.

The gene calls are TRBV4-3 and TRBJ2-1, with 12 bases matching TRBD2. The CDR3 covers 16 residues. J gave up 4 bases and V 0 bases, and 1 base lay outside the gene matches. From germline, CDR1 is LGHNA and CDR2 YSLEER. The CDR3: CASSQEGTSGYNEQFF. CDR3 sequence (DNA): TGCGCCAGCAGCCAAGAAGGGACTAGCGGGTACAATGAGCAGTTCTTC.

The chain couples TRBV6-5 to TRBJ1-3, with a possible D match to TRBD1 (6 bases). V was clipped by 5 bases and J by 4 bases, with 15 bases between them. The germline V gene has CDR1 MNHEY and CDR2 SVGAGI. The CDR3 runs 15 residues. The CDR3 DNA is TGTGCCAGCAGTCCGCGGGGGCGAGGAGGAAACACCATATATTTT. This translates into CASSPRGRGGNTIYF.